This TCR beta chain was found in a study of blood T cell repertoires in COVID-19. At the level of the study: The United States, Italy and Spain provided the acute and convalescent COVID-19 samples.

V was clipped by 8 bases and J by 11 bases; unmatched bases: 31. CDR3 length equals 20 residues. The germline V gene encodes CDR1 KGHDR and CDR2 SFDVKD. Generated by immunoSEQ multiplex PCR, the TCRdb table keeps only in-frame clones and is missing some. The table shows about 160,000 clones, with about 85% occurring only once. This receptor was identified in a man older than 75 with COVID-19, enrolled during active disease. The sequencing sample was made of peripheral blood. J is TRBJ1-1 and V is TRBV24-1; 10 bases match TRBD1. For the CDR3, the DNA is TGTGCCACCAATCCAAAGGGGTGGACAGGGGGATTTCGACGGTCCAATAGGGCTTTCTTT. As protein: CATNPKGWTGGFRRSNRAFF.